This passage covers 11 T cell receptor beta chains from one sample sequenced in a study of Graves' ophthalmopathy and Graves' hyperthyroidism. The sequenced template was RNA, covering the TCR beta CDR3 region. An initial RT-PCR round employing HTBI primers preceded a second-round multiplex PCR. TCRdb redid the calling of the multiplex PCR reads with MiXCR, one entry per CDR3 protein. The table shows about 210,000 distinct CDR3 sequences, with roughly 29% occurring only once. Sequencing was done on a sample of peripheral blood. Receptors were obtained from a man aged 50 or older with Graves' ophthalmopathy.

This clonotype was observed at least ten times. This rearrangement joins TRBV7-2 to TRBJ2-5, with D maybe TRBD1 (5 bases). Trimming removed 2 bases at V and 6 bases at J, with 10 bases between. The CDR3 sequence is 13 residues long. The V gene's germline CDR1 is SGHTA and CDR2 FQGNSA. CDR3 sequence (DNA): TGTGCCAGCAGCTTACAGGGAATTCAGACCCAGTACTTC. Encoded protein: CASSLQGIQTQYF. The variable domain in full, with the rest retrieved from reference TRBV7-2 and TRBJ2-5, is GAGVSQSPSNKVTEKGKDVELRCDPISGHTALYWYRQSLGQGLEFLIYFQGNSAPDKSGLPSDRFSAERTGGSVSTLTIQRTQQEDSAVYLCASSLQGIQTQYFGPGTRLLVL.

Many counts were recorded for this clonotype. A junction boundary mismatches the germline segment, possibly from a read error. This chain joins TRBV27 and TRBJ2-7; 9 positions agree with TRBD1. The CDR3 length is 15 residues. Germline V gene sequence: CDR1 MNHEY, CDR2 SMNVEV (reference sequence). The CDR3, as DNA: TGTGCCGGCAGTTTCGAGACAGGGGGTCTCAGCGAGCAGTACTTC. It encodes CAGSFETGGLSEQYF.

The chain employs TRBV29-1 and TRBJ2-7; 8 bases map to TRBD1. The CDR3 is 14 residues long. Germline CDR1 SQVTM, CDR2 ANQGSEA. The ends lost 6 bases at V and 0 bases at J; junction bases unmatched: 7. CDR3 nucleotides: TGCAGCGTGCGCGACAGGGGAGACTCCTACGAGCAGTACTTC. Its translation is CSVRDRGDSYEQYF.

The chain recombines TRBV28 with TRBJ2-2; D not certain. Trimming removed 6 bases from V and 3 bases from J, with 8 bases in between. Germline V gene data show CDR1 as MDHEN and CDR2 as SYDVKM. The CDR3 has 13 amino acids. CDR3 nucleotide sequence: TGTGCCAGCAGATCGGTGGACACCGGGGAGCTGTTTTTT. Its translation is CASRSVDTGELFF.

This clonotype occurred many times. The V and J genes are TRBV7-8 and TRBJ2-7; 7 nucleotides match TRBD2. The CDR3 spans 14 residues. V lost 5 bases and J lost 7; bases outside the gene matches: 11. CDR1 SGHVS and CDR2 FQNEAQ come from the germline V gene. CDR3 amino acids: CASSPTAGVQEQYF. The CDR3 DNA is TGTGCCAGCAGCCCAACGGCGGGAGTTCAAGAGCAGTACTTC.

This clonotype was found many times. The chain carries TRBV6-1 and TRBJ1-6; D remains ambiguous. In germline, CDR1 is MNHNS, CDR2 SASEGT. This CDR3 spans 12 amino acids. The V end was cut by 10 bases, the J end by 7 bases, with 11 bases between. The CDR3 reads CATGGLNSPLHF. CDR3 nucleotide sequence: TGTGCCACGGGCGGCCTAAATTCACCCCTCCACTTT.

The sample holds many counts of this clonotype. The chain is built from TRBV14 and TRBJ2-5; D is ambiguous. V lost 3 bases and J 5 bases, leaving 4 bases between the germline ends. Looked up from germline, CDR1 is SGHDN and CDR2 is FVKESK. The CDR3 consists of 11 residues. CDR3 residues: CASSQTETQYF. The CDR3 DNA sequence: TGTGCCAGCAGCCAGACGGAGACCCAGTACTTC.

This clonotype has only one observation. This chain uses TRBV12-3 or TRBV12-4 with TRBJ1-1; TRBD1 is a possible D gene (6 bases). V was shortened by 7 bases and J by 0 bases, with 15 bases between the two germline ends. The CDR3 runs to 15 residues. The CDR3 nucleotides are TGTGCCAGCAAAGGGGGGGCCGGAATGAACACTGAAGCTTTCTTT. This encodes CASKGGAGMNTEAFF.

This chain connects TRBV12-3 or TRBV12-4 to TRBJ1-1; no firm D call. Between the trimmed V and J ends, which lost 5 bases and 3 bases, there was a span of 13 bases. The CDR3 consists of 14 residues. CDR3 nucleotides: TGTGCCAGCAGTCTTTCTCCGGAGGACACTGAAGCTTTCTTT. This translates into CASSLSPEDTEAFF.

This clonotype was seen many times. This sequence joins TRBV10-1 and TRBJ1-5; D remains ambiguous. CDR1 and CDR2 from the germline V gene are WNHNN and SYGVQD (reference sequence). V gave up 6 bases and J gave up 4 bases, with 10 bases separating them. The CDR3 has 13 residues. The CDR3 loop is CASSEGKNQPQHF. The CDR3 DNA sequence: TGCGCCAGCAGCGAGGGAAAGAATCAGCCCCAGCATTTT.

This clonotype was recorded many times. This chain connects TRBV6-5 to TRBJ2-5; 10 positions agree with TRBD2. Germline CDR1 reads MNHEY; CDR2 reads SVGAGI. V shed 0 bases and J 6 bases; nucleotides not matched to a gene: 7. The length of the CDR3 is 16 residues. CDR3: CASSYSPASGSKTQYF. The CDR3 coding sequence is TGTGCCAGCAGTTACTCGCCTGCTAGCGGGAGTAAGACCCAGTACTTC.